Reported below is one T cell receptor (beta chain). This sample stems from a study of cytomegalovirus exposure and HLA in healthy donors. This PCR relied on a set of 60 Vbeta primers and 13 Jbeta primers. Clones were read by immunoSEQ multiplex PCR, and TCRdb kept only the in-frame ones, dropping some. The table shows approximately 190,000 clones, with around 64% occurring only once. Germline loops: CDR1 SQVTM, CDR2 ANQGSEA. Trimming removed 6 bases from V and 16 bases from J, with 15 bases in between. This CDR3 is 10 amino acids long. Sequenced: PBMCs. The receptor comes from a man aged 40-49 years in good health and CMV-seropositive. J is TRBJ1-4 and V is TRBV29-1; D remains ambiguous. Written as DNA, the CDR3 is TGCAGCGTCGACGAGGGTGGGCGGTTTTTT. This codes for CSVDEGGRFF.